The 4 T cell receptor beta chains below were found in one sample sequenced in a study of identifying expanded T cells in peripheral blood. Some clones are missing from TCRdb's copy, which holds only in-frame ones; the method was immunoSEQ multiplex PCR. Of around 75,000 clones listed, 75% to 90% were seen once; the top ten hold roughly 3.5%. Material for sequencing was blood. These TCRs come from a person between 18 and 75 years old in good health.

This sequence joins TRBV2 and TRBJ2-1; TRBD1 aligns across 7 bases. CDR3 size: 14 residues. The V gene end was trimmed by 6 bases and the J gene end by 6 bases; junction bases not matched to a gene: 8. Germline CDR1 reads SNHLY; CDR2 reads FYNNEI. The CDR3 here is CASSRDRTPNEQFF. The CDR3 DNA follows: TGTGCCAGCAGCCGGGACAGAACACCCAATGAGCAGTTCTTC.

DNA of the CDR3: TGTGCCTGGATGGGGGGCGGGGACTTTCACACCGGGGAGCTGTTTTTT. It is translated as CAWMGGGDFHTGELFF. The chain carries TRBV30 and TRBJ2-2; the D call may be TRBD1 or TRBD2 (6 bases each). Germline assignment: CDR1 GTSNPN and CDR2 SVGIG (reference sequence). The CDR3 spans 16 residues. Trimming cost V 4 bases and J 3 bases, with 18 bases left between them.

The J gene is TRBJ2-7, the V gene TRBV6-6; D is uncertain. This CDR3 spans 14 amino acids. V lost 0 bases and J 3 bases, leaving 9 bases between the germline ends. CDR1 and CDR2 (germline): MNHNY, SVGAGI (reference sequence). CDR3 protein: CASSYSLVDYEQYF. The CDR3 DNA reads TGTGCCAGCAGTTACTCGTTAGTGGACTACGAGCAGTACTTC.

The chain combines TRBV20-1 with TRBJ1-4; D unresolved. V lost 1 base and J 5 bases, leaving 2 bases between the germline ends. The germline CDR1 and CDR2 sequences are DFQATT and SNEGSKA (reference sequence). The CDR3 is 11 residues long. The CDR3 spells CSARVNEKLFF. As DNA, the CDR3 is TGCAGTGCTAGAGTGAATGAAAAACTGTTTTTT.